Detailed here is one T cell receptor (beta chain). The V end lost 1 base, the J end lost 9 bases, and 15 bases lay between the germline ends. The CDR3 runs to 15 residues. In germline, CDR1 is LNHDA, CDR2 SQIVND (reference sequence). Amplification used 60 Vbeta primers and 13 Jbeta primers. The table came from immunoSEQ multiplex PCR; TCRdb's copy has only in-frame clones and leaves some out. In total, the table holds roughly 120,000 clones. This sample was included in a study of cytomegalovirus exposure and HLA in healthy donors. V gene TRBV19 combines with J gene TRBJ2-2; no definite D call. The source material was PBMCs. This TCR came from a man under 40 in good health and CMV-seronegative. The CDR3 region has the DNA TGTGCCAGTAGTATAGGCCTGGAAGCGACCCGGGAGCTGTTTTTT. The encoded protein is CASSIGLEATRELFF.